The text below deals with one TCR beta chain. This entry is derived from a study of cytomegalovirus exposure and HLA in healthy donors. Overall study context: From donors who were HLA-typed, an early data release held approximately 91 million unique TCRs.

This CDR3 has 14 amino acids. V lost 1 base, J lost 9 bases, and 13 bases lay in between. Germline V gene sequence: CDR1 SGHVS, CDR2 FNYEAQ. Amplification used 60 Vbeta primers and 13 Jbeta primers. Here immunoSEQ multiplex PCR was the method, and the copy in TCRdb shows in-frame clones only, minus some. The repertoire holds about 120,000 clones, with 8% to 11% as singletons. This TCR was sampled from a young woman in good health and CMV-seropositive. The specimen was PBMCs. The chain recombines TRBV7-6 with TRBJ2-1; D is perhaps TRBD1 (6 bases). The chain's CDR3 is CASSLDVQGGEQFF. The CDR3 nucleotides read TGTGCCAGCAGCTTAGACGTACAGGGTGGTGAGCAGTTCTTC.